This passage covers 10 T cell receptor beta chains from one sample sequenced in a study of T cells after yellow fever vaccination. MiXCR, run by TCRdb on the 5' RACE reads, gives a single entry per CDR3 protein. The sample lists about 350,000 distinct CDR3 sequences; approximately 4% were seen once. The specimen comprised PBMCs, sampled 5 days after the yellow fever booster vaccination. The source of these receptors is a man aged 18-30 years who received the YFV17D yellow fever vaccine.

A few counts support this clonotype. The chain is built from TRBV30 and TRBJ2-7, with D hard to call. The germline CDR1 and CDR2 sequences are GTSNPN and SVGIG (reference sequence). The CDR3 extends over 11 amino acids. Trimming stripped 8 bases from V and 3 bases from J, with 11 bases between. CDR3 nucleotides: TGTGCCGGCAATAGATTCTACGAGCAGTACTTC. Its translation: CAGNRFYEQYF.

The rearrangement uses TRBV5-1 and TRBJ2-5; 9 bases fit TRBD2. Germline loops: CDR1 SGHRS, CDR2 YFSETQ. The J segment lost 3 bases and the V segment lost 3 bases, leaving 6 bases of the junction unmatched. The CDR3 is made up of 15 amino acids. The CDR3 spells CASSWIGTSKETQYF. In DNA form, the CDR3 reads TGCGCCAGCAGCTGGATTGGGACTAGCAAAGAGACCCAGTACTTC. The full variable domain, rest sourced from reference TRBV5-1 and TRBJ2-5, is KAGVTQTPRYLIKTRGQQVTLSCSPISGHRSVSWYQQTPGQGLQFLFEYFSETQRNKGNFPGRFSGRQFSNSRSEMNVSTLELGDSALYLCASSWIGTSKETQYFGPGTRLLVL.

The CDR3 loop is CASSRSGGAIFF. For the CDR3, the DNA is TGTGCCAGCAGTCGTAGCGGGGGGGCAATCTTCTTC. V and J are TRBV7-2 and TRBJ2-1; 11 bases map to TRBD2. From germline, CDR1 is SGHTA and CDR2 FQGNSA. There are 12 residues in the CDR3. After removal of 6 bases from V and 16 bases from J, the junction contained 8 bases not matched to a gene.

The sample holds many counts of this clonotype. The V gene is TRBV18, the J gene TRBJ1-5, with 8 nucleotides matching TRBD1. The J segment lost 4 bases and the V segment lost 2 bases, leaving 7 bases of the junction unmatched. CDR1 is KGHSH, CDR2 LQKENI, per germline. This CDR3 region has 16 residues. Here the CDR3 reads CASSPEQGADNQPQHF. CDR3 bases: TGTGCCAGCTCACCAGAGCAGGGGGCAGATAATCAGCCCCAGCATTTT.

CDR3 residues: CASRKQGENGYTF. CDR3 DNA: TGTGCCAGTCGAAAACAGGGCGAGAATGGCTACACCTTC. V and J are TRBV7-9 and TRBJ1-2, with a possible D match to TRBD1 (6 bases). V was clipped by 9 bases and J by 6 bases, with 17 bases between them. The germline V gene has CDR1 SEHNR and CDR2 FQNEAQ (reference sequence). CDR3 length: 13 amino acids.

This clonotype was detected only a few times. The genes are TRBV19 and TRBJ1-5; D is uncertain. The CDR3 is 17 residues long. Deletions cut 3 bases from V and 3 bases from J, with 18 bases between. CDR1 is LNHDA, CDR2 SQIVND, per germline (reference sequence). This CDR3 is CASSIRFIGGNNQPQHF. DNA of the CDR3: TGTGCCAGTAGTATCCGTTTCATCGGCGGAAACAATCAGCCCCAGCATTTT.

Only a few counts were recorded for this clonotype. DNA for the CDR3: TGTGCCAGCAGCTCCCAGGCGGGCTCCTACGAGCAGTACTTC. It yields the protein CASSSQAGSYEQYF. This chain connects TRBV7-2 to TRBJ2-7; TRBD2 might be the D (5 bases). There are 14 residues in the CDR3. V gave up 4 bases and J gave up 0 bases, with 10 bases separating them. Germline V gene sequence: CDR1 SGHTA, CDR2 FQGNSA.

This clonotype was counted only a few times. This chain joins TRBV18 and TRBJ2-2; no reliable D call. The CDR3 runs 15 residues. Germline loops: CDR1 KGHSH, CDR2 LQKENI. Trimming pared 1 base from V and 1 base from J, leaving 7 bases between. This CDR3 reads CASSPLLGNTGELFF. As DNA, the CDR3 is TGTGCCAGCTCACCACTTTTGGGGAACACCGGGGAGCTGTTTTTT.

This clonotype appeared a single time. Compared with germline, one end of the junction differs, possibly owing to a read error. The chain recombines TRBV4-2 with TRBJ1-2; unclear D gene. Germline CDR1 and CDR2: LGHNA and YNFKEQ. This CDR3 contains 19 residues. The CDR3 protein is CAISPTEVSGRRRLYGYTF. The CDR3 DNA follows: TGTGCCATCAGCCCTACCGAGGTCTCTGGGCGGCGACGACTCTATGGCTACACCTTC.

This clonotype was seen a few times. The V gene is TRBV29-1, the J gene TRBJ2-1; weak D call: TRBD1 (7 bases). CDR1 and CDR2 (germline): SQVTM, ANQGSEA. CDR3 length equals 15 residues. Trimming cost V 4 bases and J 3 bases, with 16 bases left between them. The CDR3 nucleotides are TGCAGCGTTGCCAGGGGGGACGGAATCTACAATGAGCAGTTCTTC. It is translated as CSVARGDGIYNEQFF.